Shown below are 12 T cell receptor beta chains from a single sample sequenced in a study of blood T cells in healthy people across ages (dated by TCRdb to between 2015 and 2017). Receptor libraries were prepared by 5' RACE. The data were produced on an Illumina HiSeq 2500. A second 7 to 11 cycle PCR used a sample-barcoded 5' primer and a J-beta primer mix. The public reads were run again by TCRdb, first through fastp at Q25 and then through MiXCR, and only productive beta chains were kept. CDR3 protein sequences are deduplicated, and each keeps its most common genes and DNA. The sample profile shows 600,000 to 850,000 distinct CDR3 sequences; 25% of them were found once. Just under 9.5% of the sample is taken by the ten largest. The same data also went into a second study, on T cells of mothers and their children.

Sequenced material: blood. These receptors all come from a boy aged 10-17 years in good health.

The genes are TRBV27 and TRBJ2-6; unclear D gene. Trimming pared 5 bases from V and 0 bases from J, leaving 11 bases between. Germline lookup yields CDR1 MNHEY and CDR2 SMNVEV (reference sequence). The CDR3 consists of 16 residues. The CDR3 region is CASSDQEPSGANVLTF. CDR3 in DNA: TGTGCCAGCAGTGATCAGGAGCCCTCTGGGGCCAACGTCCTGACTTTC. The full variable domain, its missing parts supplied by reference TRBV27 and TRBJ2-6, is EAQVTQNPRYLITVTGKKLTVTCSQNMNHEYMSWYRQDPGLGLRQIYYSMNVEVTDKGDVPEGYKVSRKEKRNFPLILESPSPNQTSLYFCASSDQEPSGANVLTFGAGSRLTVL.

V gene TRBV12-3 or TRBV12-4 combines with J gene TRBJ2-2; D is possibly TRBD1 or TRBD2 (6 bases each). V lost 3 bases and J lost 4, with 12 bases in between. The CDR3 covers 15 residues. The CDR3 protein is CASSLGGRGTGELFF. Here the CDR3 DNA reads TGTGCCAGCAGTTTGGGGGGCCGGGGCACCGGGGAGCTGTTTTTT.

The chain uses TRBV7-9 and TRBJ2-5; D perhaps matches TRBD2 (6 bases). The tail of the sequence fits TRBJ2-1 better, so the J call may be wrong. This CDR3 region has 12 residues. The germline gives CDR1 SEHNR, CDR2 FQNEAQ (reference sequence). CDR3 bases: TGTGCCAGCAGCTTCGTTAGCGGAAAGCAGTTCTTC. Encoded protein: CASSFVSGKQFF.

This clonotype was observed a handful of times. The gene calls are TRBV7-9 and TRBJ2-7, with 13 nucleotides matching TRBD2. V lost 4 bases and J lost 2; bases outside the gene matches: 5. The CDR3 loop spans 16 amino acids. Germline-derived CDR1 and CDR2 are SEHNR and FQNEAQ (reference sequence). In DNA, the CDR3 is TGTGCCAGCAGCTCTCCCGGGACTAGCGGGGCCTACGAGCAGTACTTC. It yields the protein CASSSPGTSGAYEQYF.

The rearrangement joins TRBV4-1 to TRBJ2-3; 8 positions match TRBD2. J gave up 3 bases and V 3 bases, and 5 bases lay outside the gene matches. The CDR3 is made up of 15 amino acids. Germline CDR1 MGHRA, CDR2 YSYEKL. The CDR3 loop is CASSQLLAGTDTQYF. DNA of the CDR3: TGCGCCAGCAGCCAGCTCCTAGCGGGTACAGATACGCAGTATTTT.

For the CDR3, the DNA is TGTGCCAGCAGTGACCCCGACACCACCTACAATGAGCAGTTCTTC. Amino acids: CASSDPDTTYNEQFF. The V gene is TRBV2, the J gene TRBJ2-1, with no clear D. Trimming removed 3 bases at V and 2 bases at J, with 11 bases between. The CDR3 length is 15 residues. CDR1 SNHLY and CDR2 FYNNEI come from the germline V gene. Full variable domain (outside the CDR3, taken from reference TRBV2 and TRBJ2-1): EPEVTQTPSHQVTQMGQEVILRCVPISNHLYFYWYRQILGQKVEFLVSFYNNEISEKSEIFDDQFSVERPDGSNFTLKIRSTKLEDSAMYFCASSDPDTTYNEQFFGPGTRLTVL.

The table lists this clonotype with many counts. The chain joins TRBV5-1 to TRBJ2-1, with TRBD2 as a possible D gene (6 bases). The length of the CDR3 is 15 residues. CDR1 is SGHRS and CDR2 is YFSETQ in the germline V gene. The ends were cut back, 4 bases at V and 0 bases at J, with 11 bases in the middle. The CDR3 nucleotides read TGCGCCAGCAGCCCTGGGGGGAGCTCCTACAATGAGCAGTTCTTC. Residues: CASSPGGSSYNEQFF.

This sequence joins TRBV5-1 and TRBJ2-5; D unclear. The DNA end is a closer match to TRBJ2-1, so the J assignment may be wrong. Germline V gene lookup returns CDR1 SGHRS and CDR2 YFSETQ. This CDR3 has 13 residues. CDR3 in DNA: TGCGCCAGCAGTCCCCGGGTTTCAGATGAGCAGTTCTTC. Translated: CASSPRVSDEQFF.

Only a few counts were recorded for this clonotype. The chain employs TRBV29-1 and TRBJ2-1, with D perhaps TRBD2 (6 bases). Trimming left V 4 bases short and J 2 bases short, with 18 bases between. This CDR3 region has 16 residues. Germline V gene lookup returns CDR1 SQVTM and CDR2 ANQGSEA. CDR3 nucleotide sequence: TGCAGCGTTGCCCTTCGCGGGATGAGCGCCTACAATGAGCAGTTCTTC. As protein: CSVALRGMSAYNEQFF.

This clonotype showed up just a few times. Relative to the germline gene, one junction end is altered; a read error may explain this. The chain links TRBV5-1 to TRBJ1-5, with TRBD1 matching 7 bases. Germline V gene sequence: CDR1 SGHRS, CDR2 YFSETQ. The CDR3 loop spans 14 amino acids. The CDR3 region is CASSQGQPNQPQHF. The CDR3 region has the DNA TGCGCCAGCAGTCAGGGACAGCCCAATCAACCCCAGCATTTT.

The chain has TRBV20-1 and TRBJ2-1; D is unclear. Trimming pared 1 base from V and 2 bases from J, leaving 9 bases between. Looked up from germline, CDR1 is DFQATT and CDR2 is SNEGSKA (reference sequence). CDR3 length: 14 amino acids. The CDR3 nucleotides read TGCAGTGCTAGAGCTGTTCGGCCCTACAATGAGCAGTTCTTC. Its translation: CSARAVRPYNEQFF.

CDR3 nucleotide sequence: TGTGCCAGCACCCCAGACAGGGAAATAGACGAGCAGTACTTC. Translated: CASTPDREIDEQYF. The V gene is TRBV12-3 or TRBV12-4, the J gene TRBJ2-7; 7 positions agree with TRBD1. This CDR3 is 14 amino acids long. With V trimmed by 7 bases and J by 5 bases, 11 bases remained unmatched.